The 24 T cell receptor beta chains given below trace back to one sample, sequenced in a study of T cell changes during pregnancy in multiple sclerosis (dated by TCRdb to between 2019 and 2020). The protocol used for the library was the immunoSEQ multiplex PCR assay. The immuneACCESS repertoire file appears here via TCRdb, limited to in-frame rearrangements. These files lack a portion of the clones; in checked studies, under half of the deficit traces to unresolved V genes, and the cause of the others is not known. The sample table shows roughly 40,000 clones, and around nine tenths are seen once. The ten biggest clones cover 0.43% of the sample. The sample in question was CD4+ T cells from peripheral blood mononuclear cells, obtained in the third trimester of pregnancy. The receptors were gathered from a female donor with multiple sclerosis, enrolled in a pregnancy study.

CDR3 DNA: TGTGCCAGCAGTTACTCCGGGACAAGTAATGAGCAGTTCTTC. This sequence encodes CASSYSGTSNEQFF. J is TRBJ2-1 and V is TRBV6-5; a possible D gene is TRBD1 (6 bases). The CDR3 covers 14 residues. The germline CDR1 and CDR2 sequences are MNHEY and SVGAGI. Trimming pared 0 bases from V and 7 bases from J, leaving 10 bases between.

The chain is built from TRBV5-1 and TRBJ2-7; 7 bases match TRBD1. From germline, CDR1 is SGHRS and CDR2 YFSETQ. The V gene end was trimmed by 4 bases and the J gene end by 3 bases; junction bases not matched to a gene: 13. This CDR3 spans 16 amino acids. The CDR3 DNA sequence: TGCGCCAGCAGCGAAGCCGCGACAGGGATTATCTACGAGCAGTACTTC. This translates into CASSEAATGIIYEQYF.

The genes are TRBV6-6 and TRBJ1-5; the D is unclear. This CDR3 contains 16 residues. CDR1 is MNHNY, CDR2 SVGAGI, per germline (reference sequence). Trimming cost V 5 bases and J 1 base, with 15 bases left between them. CDR3 DNA sequence: TGTGCCAGCAGTCCTCGCTCCGGGTCGAGCAATCAGCCCCAGCATTTT. Its translation is CASSPRSGSSNQPQHF.

This clone occurred once. V gene TRBV11-3 combines with J gene TRBJ1-1; D gene unclear. Trimming left V 1 base short and J 3 bases short, with 6 bases between. The germline gives CDR1 SGHNT, CDR2 YENEEA. The length of the CDR3 is 13 residues. The CDR3 here is CASSLVSHTEAFF. Here the CDR3 DNA reads TGTGCCAGCAGCTTAGTGAGCCACACTGAAGCTTTCTTT.

The chain links TRBV12-2 to TRBJ1-4. TRBV12-2 is a documented pseudogene. This CDR3 region has 16 residues. Written as DNA, the CDR3 is TGTGCAAGTCGCTTAGTGAGCCGAGGGATGGGGGAAAAACTGTTTTTT. Protein product: CASRLVSRGMGEKLFF.

The chain recombines TRBV2 with TRBJ2-1; a possible D gene is TRBD1 (5 bases). The CDR3 covers 14 residues. In germline, CDR1 is SNHLY, CDR2 FYNNEI. V lost 4 bases and J lost 2, with 9 bases in between. The CDR3, as DNA: TGTGCCAGCAGTGGAAGGGGCCCCTACAATGAGCAGTTCTTC. Protein: CASSGRGPYNEQFF.

CDR3 loop: CASSEGGAGANVLTF. CDR3 bases: TGTGCCAGCAGTGAAGGCGGGGCTGGGGCCAACGTCCTGACTTTC. The J gene is TRBJ2-6, the V gene TRBV6-1, with D perhaps matching TRBD2 (6 bases). The CDR3 covers 15 residues. CDR1 MNHNS and CDR2 SASEGT come from the germline V gene. V lost 1 base to trimming and J lost 2 bases, with 6 bases between them.

This rearrangement joins TRBV7-3 to TRBJ2-1, with D possibly matching TRBD2 (6 bases). Germline assignment: CDR1 SGHTA and CDR2 FQGTGA. This CDR3 has 16 amino acids. V lost 1 base and J lost 7, with 17 bases in between. DNA for the CDR3: TGTGCCAGCAGCTTAATTGCTTTGGCAGGGAGGAATGAGCAGTTCTTC. This gives the protein CASSLIALAGRNEQFF.

V and J are TRBV27 and TRBJ2-7; 7 nucleotides line up with TRBD2. The J segment lost 2 bases and the V segment lost 5 bases, leaving 15 bases of the junction unmatched. Germline assignment: CDR1 MNHEY and CDR2 SMNVEV (reference sequence). The CDR3 runs to 17 residues. In DNA, the CDR3 is TGTGCCAGCAGTCCGGGACCCGGGACTATTCCCCCCTACGAGCAGTACTTC. It yields the protein CASSPGPGTIPPYEQYF.

Only one count was recorded for this clone. The DNA of the CDR3 is TGTGCCAGCAGCAAAGGGGGGAACACTGAAGCTTTCTTT. Its translation: CASSKGGNTEAFF. The V and J genes are TRBV6-5 and TRBJ1-1; D possibly corresponds to TRBD1 (6 bases). The CDR3 has 13 residues. The V end lost 6 bases, the J end lost 1 base, and 9 bases lay between the germline ends. Germline V CDR1 and CDR2: MNHEY, SVGAGI.

This clone was seen just once. CDR3 nucleotide sequence: TGTGCCAGCAGTGAAGGGCTAGCGGGAGGGAGAAAGGAGCAGTTCTTC. Amino acids: CASSEGLAGGRKEQFF. This chain links TRBV2 with TRBJ2-1; TRBD2 aligns across 12 bases. Germline V gene sequence: CDR1 SNHLY, CDR2 FYNNEI. CDR3 length: 16 amino acids. The trim removed 1 base at V and 10 bases at J, leaving 8 bases unmatched.

The chain couples TRBV5-1 to TRBJ2-2; D might be TRBD2 (6 bases). The germline V gene has CDR1 SGHRS and CDR2 YFSETQ. Trimming took off 2 bases at V and 5 bases at J, with 13 bases between the two ends. The CDR3 sequence is 15 residues long. The CDR3 DNA sequence: TGCGCCAGCAGCTTACAGCCCGGGGGAACCGGGGAGCTGTTTTTT. It is translated as CASSLQPGGTGELFF. The full variable domain, rest sourced from reference TRBV5-1 and TRBJ2-2, is KAGVTQTPRYLIKTRGQQVTLSCSPISGHRSVSWYQQTPGQGLQFLFEYFSETQRNKGNFPGRFSGRQFSNSRSEMNVSTLELGDSALYLCASSLQPGGTGELFFGEGSRLTVL.

J is TRBJ2-7 and V is TRBV28, with D perhaps matching TRBD2 (5 bases). Germline V CDR1 and CDR2: MDHEN, SYDVKM. V was cut by 8 bases and J by 5 bases, with 10 bases left in between. The CDR3 extends over 11 amino acids. CDR3 DNA sequence: TGTGCCAGCGGTTGGAGGAACGAGCAGTACTTC. Protein product: CASGWRNEQYF.

The chain has TRBV28 and TRBJ2-1; 8 bases are shared with TRBD2. Unmatched junction bases numbered 14, after V lost 5 bases and J lost 8 bases. Germline V gene sequence: CDR1 MDHEN, CDR2 SYDVKM. CDR3 length equals 16 residues. The chain's CDR3 is CASSPSGRGRRYEQFF. The DNA for the CDR3 is TGTGCCAGCAGTCCCTCCGGGCGCGGGAGGAGGTATGAGCAGTTCTTC.

The J gene is TRBJ2-2, the V gene TRBV19; possible D gene TRBD1, 5 bases. The CDR3 length is 14 residues. Germline CDR1 LNHDA, CDR2 SQIVND (reference sequence). The V end lost 9 bases, the J end lost 7 bases, and 18 bases lay between the germline ends. CDR3 loop: CASTRSRGGGELFF. For the CDR3, the DNA is TGTGCCAGCACCAGGTCTAGGGGTGGCGGGGAGCTGTTTTTT. The variable domain in full, completed from reference TRBV19 and TRBJ2-2, reads DGGITQSPKYLFRKEGQNVTLSCEQNLNHDAMYWYRQDPGQGLRLIYYSQIVNDFQKGDIAEGYSVSREKKESFPLTVTSAQKNPTAFYLCASTRSRGGGELFFGEGSRLTVL.

The chain carries TRBV6-6 and TRBJ2-5, with a tentative D call TRBD1 (8 bases). The CDR3 totals 15 residues. The V gene lost 5 bases and the J gene lost 2 bases, with 15 bases spanning the gap. CDR1 is MNHNY, CDR2 SVGAGI, per germline (reference sequence). The CDR3 reads CASSLGQGGQETQYF. The CDR3 nucleotides read TGTGCCAGCAGTCTCGGACAGGGAGGGCAAGAGACCCAGTACTTC.

This clone was picked up one time. The chain is built from TRBV2 and TRBJ1-2; 7 nucleotides match TRBD1. The trim removed 6 bases at V and 2 bases at J, leaving 6 bases unmatched. From germline, CDR1 is SNHLY and CDR2 FYNNEI. The CDR3 length is 14 residues. CDR3 sequence (DNA): TGTGCCAGCAGGGGACAGACGATAAACTATGGCTACACCTTC. Translated: CASRGQTINYGYTF.

The V and J genes are TRBV29-1 and TRBJ1-1; D might be TRBD1 (5 bases). This CDR3 has 14 amino acids. The V and J ends lost 5 bases and 1 base respectively, with 14 bases between them. CDR1 is SQVTM, CDR2 ANQGSEA, per germline. The CDR3 spells CSVRLQGGNTEAFF. The CDR3, as DNA: TGCAGCGTTCGGCTCCAGGGTGGGAACACTGAAGCTTTCTTT.

This clone occurred once. This sequence joins TRBV18 and TRBJ2-2, with 7 bases identical to TRBD2. This CDR3 has 16 residues. The J segment lost 2 bases and the V segment lost 3 bases, leaving 6 bases of the junction unmatched. CDR1 is KGHSH and CDR2 is LQKENI in the germline V gene. CDR3 amino acids: CASSPVRLANTGELFF. In nucleotides, the CDR3 is TGTGCCAGCTCACCTGTTCGACTAGCTAACACCGGGGAGCTGTTTTTT.

The sample holds one count of this clone. The CDR3 loop is CASSINRGRLEAFF. CDR3 DNA sequence: TGTGCCAGTAGTATAAACAGGGGGCGTCTTGAAGCTTTCTTT. The chain joins TRBV19 to TRBJ1-1; TRBD1 matches at 9 bases. After removal of 2 bases from V and 7 bases from J, the junction contained 5 bases not matched to a gene. Germline V gene lookup returns CDR1 LNHDA and CDR2 SQIVND (reference sequence). This CDR3 is built from 14 residues.

This clone was recorded once. This sequence joins TRBV5-1 and TRBJ1-5, with TRBD1 matching 7 bases. CDR1 and CDR2 from the germline V gene are SGHRS and YFSETQ. This CDR3 has 14 amino acids. Trimming removed 4 bases from V and 1 base from J; junction bases left unmatched: 2. The CDR3 DNA sequence: TGCGCCAGCAGCGCAGGGGGAAGCAATCAGCCCCAGCATTTT. This translates into CASSAGGSNQPQHF.

The CDR3 nucleotides read TGTGCCAGCAGCGTTTACGGAGCGGGAGGGCCGGAAGATACGCAGTATTTT. Protein: CASSVYGAGGPEDTQYF. V and J are TRBV9 and TRBJ2-3; 10 bases are a match to TRBD2. Looked up from germline, CDR1 is SGDLS and CDR2 is YYNGEE. The CDR3 covers 17 residues. J was trimmed by 5 bases and V by 2 bases; bases with no gene match: 11.

This chain links TRBV10-3 with TRBJ1-1, with 10 bases aligning to TRBD1. J lost 1 base, V lost 10 bases, and 12 bases had no gene match. Germline loops: CDR1 ENHRY, CDR2 SYGVKD. The CDR3 loop spans 16 amino acids. The CDR3 here is CATFSWTGGQNTEAFF. CDR3 nucleotide sequence: TGTGCCACCTTCAGTTGGACAGGGGGACAGAACACTGAAGCTTTCTTT.

This sequence joins TRBV13 and TRBJ2-7; 7 nucleotides align to TRBD1. Unmatched junction bases numbered 4, after V lost 3 bases and J lost 2 bases. This CDR3 has 14 residues. The V gene's germline CDR1 is PRHDT and CDR2 FYEKMQ (reference sequence). The CDR3 here is CASSFGTVAYEQYF. CDR3 bases: TGTGCCAGCAGCTTTGGGACAGTTGCCTACGAGCAGTACTTC.